A single sample gave rise to the 18 T cell receptor beta chains below, sequenced in a study of beta chain features in type 1 diabetes. Expressed TCRB transcripts were sequenced because the entire RNA isolate underwent reverse transcription. Here immunoSEQ multiplex PCR was the method, and the copy in TCRdb shows in-frame clones only, minus some. The sample contains about 900,000 clones, roughly 15% of which appear only once. Sequencing input: naive CD4+ T cells from blood. Every receptor here comes from a woman aged 18-29 years in good health.

This rearrangement joins TRBV18 to TRBJ2-5, with D tentatively TRBD1 (5 bases). The CDR3 runs 14 residues. Trimming cost V 2 bases and J 5 bases, with 12 bases left between them. Germline lookup yields CDR1 KGHSH and CDR2 LQKENI. This CDR3 is CASSPVDSGETQYF. The DNA for the CDR3 is TGTGCCAGCTCACCAGTCGACAGTGGGGAGACCCAGTACTTC.

This clone was recorded a few times. The chain uses TRBV28 and TRBJ1-1; D gene uncertain. Germline V gene lookup returns CDR1 MDHEN and CDR2 SYDVKM. Trimming removed 4 bases from V and 7 bases from J, with 10 bases in between. This CDR3 has 12 residues. The CDR3 sequence: CASSSWKSEAFF. In nucleotides, the CDR3 is TGTGCCAGCAGTTCGTGGAAGAGTGAAGCTTTCTTT.

Comment on this clone: The same CDR3 arises from other DNA sequences in this sample as well. The chain is built from TRBV29-1 and TRBJ2-3; a weak D match, TRBD2 (7 bases). This CDR3 spans 13 amino acids. Germline CDR1 is SQVTM and CDR2 is ANQGSEA. Trimming pared 4 bases from V and 3 bases from J, leaving 11 bases between. The CDR3 loop is CSVVRGGTDTQYF. The CDR3 region has the DNA TGCAGCGTTGTAAGGGGGGGGACAGATACGCAGTATTTT.

To note about this clone: With a much larger clone just one base away, this may be a read error. V is TRBV5-4 and J is TRBJ2-2; D is unclear. Per germline, CDR1 SGHNT and CDR2 YYREEE (reference sequence). V was trimmed by 6 bases and J by 3 bases, leaving 3 bases between them. The length of the CDR3 is 11 residues. For the CDR3, the DNA is TGTGCCAGCACTGACACCGGGGAGCTGTTTTTT. Translating gives CASTDTGELFF.

The chain uses TRBV7-9 and TRBJ2-5; D gene ambiguous. This CDR3 spans 15 amino acids. Trimming removed 5 bases at V and 2 bases at J, with 15 bases between. Germline CDR1 SEHNR, CDR2 FQNEAQ (reference sequence). The CDR3 region is CASSRVELSQETQYF. The CDR3 nucleotides read TGTGCCAGCAGCAGAGTTGAGTTGTCGCAAGAGACCCAGTACTTC.

In its sample, this clone was seen a few times. The chain recombines TRBV7-2 with TRBJ2-1; 10 nucleotides match TRBD2. This CDR3 region has 15 residues. From germline, CDR1 is SGHTA and CDR2 FQGNSA. Trimming took 5 bases from V and 4 from J; bases not matched to a gene: 5. The CDR3: CASSALAGAYNEQFF. Written as DNA, the CDR3 is TGTGCCAGCAGCGCCCTAGCGGGAGCTTACAATGAGCAGTTCTTC.

This clone has more than one count but fewer than ten. V gene TRBV7-2 combines with J gene TRBJ2-3; 8 positions agree with TRBD2. Germline CDR1 and CDR2: SGHTA and FQGNSA. This CDR3 spans 14 amino acids. The V gene end was trimmed by 10 bases and the J gene end by 2 bases; junction bases not matched to a gene: 8. The CDR3 DNA reads as TGTGCCACCCGATTAGCGGGGTCCACAGATACGCAGTATTTT. Translation: CATRLAGSTDTQYF.

This sequence joins TRBV5-1 and TRBJ2-5, with 7 bases aligning to TRBD1. CDR3 length: 14 residues. The V gene's germline CDR1 is SGHRS and CDR2 YFSETQ. The V gene end was trimmed by 2 bases and the J gene end by 5 bases; junction bases not matched to a gene: 6. CDR3 protein: CASSFLGGAETQYF. The CDR3 nucleotides are TGCGCCAGCAGCTTCTTAGGGGGCGCGGAGACCCAGTACTTC.

There are a few counts of this clone. The chain employs TRBV18 and TRBJ1-5; TRBD1 is a possible D gene (6 bases). V was cut by 3 bases and J by 5 bases, with 14 bases left in between. Germline assignment: CDR1 KGHSH and CDR2 LQKENI. CDR3 size: 15 residues. The DNA of the CDR3 is TGTGCCAGCTCACCCCGGGACACAGGTTATCAGCCCCAGCATTTT. Residues: CASSPRDTGYQPQHF.

The sample holds a few counts of this clone. The CDR3 spells CASSSGQNYEQYF. The CDR3 DNA follows: TGTGCCAGCAGCTCCGGACAGAATTACGAGCAGTACTTC. The chain carries TRBV7-9 and TRBJ2-7, with D maybe TRBD1 (6 bases). The length of the CDR3 is 13 residues. Trimming left V 4 bases short and J 4 bases short, with 11 bases between. Germline V lookup: CDR1 SEHNR, CDR2 FQNEAQ (reference sequence).

This sequence joins TRBV5-1 and TRBJ1-1, with TRBD1 identical over 9 bases. The germline CDR1 and CDR2 sequences are SGHRS and YFSETQ. V gave up 5 bases and J gave up 0 bases; unmatched junction bases: 5. The CDR3 covers 15 residues. The CDR3 region has the DNA TGCGCCAGCAGACCGACAGGGGGTTTGAACACTGAAGCTTTCTTT. Its translation: CASRPTGGLNTEAFF.

This CDR3 is CASSYRRSYEQYF. CDR3 nucleotide sequence: TGTGCCAGCAGTTACCGGCGGAGCTACGAGCAGTACTTC. J is TRBJ2-7 and V is TRBV27, with no clear D. Trimming cost V 4 bases and J 3 bases, with 10 bases left between them. From germline, CDR1 is MNHEY and CDR2 SMNVEV (reference sequence). The CDR3 covers 13 residues.

This clone turned up a few times. The gene calls are TRBV2 and TRBJ2-1; D is unclear. This CDR3 region has 13 residues. V was clipped by 1 base and J by 10 bases, with 11 bases between them. Germline-derived CDR1 and CDR2 are SNHLY and FYNNEI. The CDR3 nucleotides are TGTGCCAGCAGTGAAGAGGTTTGGGGAGAGCAGTTCTTC. It is translated as CASSEEVWGEQFF.

The chain joins TRBV7-3 to TRBJ2-7, with 7 bases lining up with TRBD1. With 5 bases clipped from V and 5 bases from J, the junction kept 6 bases outside the gene matches. Germline V lookup: CDR1 SGHTA, CDR2 FQGTGA. The CDR3 has 13 amino acids. The CDR3 DNA reads as TGTGCCAGCAGCCCCGGGACAGTAGACGAGCAGTACTTC. The encoded protein is CASSPGTVDEQYF.

Turning to this clone: The junction differs from germline at one of its ends, possibly a read error. V is TRBV5-8 and J is TRBJ2-7; 7 bases line up with TRBD1. In germline, CDR1 is SGHTS, CDR2 YDEGEE. This CDR3 is 13 amino acids long. This chain's CDR3 is CASSPGQVYGQYF. Written as DNA, the CDR3 is TGTGCCAGCAGCCCCGGACAGGTTTACGGGCAGTACTTC.

The rearrangement uses TRBV9 and TRBJ1-4, with 7 positions matching TRBD1. The CDR3 is made up of 13 amino acids. Germline V gene sequence: CDR1 SGDLS, CDR2 YYNGEE. The ends lost 3 bases at V and 8 bases at J; junction bases unmatched: 4. The CDR3 here is CASSEGTDEKLFF. Here the CDR3 DNA reads TGTGCCAGCAGCGAGGGGACAGACGAAAAACTGTTTTTT. The whole variable domain, remainder taken from reference TRBV9 and TRBJ1-4, is DSGVTQTPKHLITATGQRVTLRCSPRSGDLSVYWYQQSLDQGLQFLIQYYNGEERAKGNILERFSAQQFPDLHSELNLSSLELGDSALYFCASSEGTDEKLFFGSGTQLSVL.

The V call is TRBV27, the J call TRBJ2-4, with no clear D. The CDR3 loop spans 15 amino acids. Looked up from germline, CDR1 is MNHEY and CDR2 is SMNVEV (reference sequence). The V end was cut by 5 bases, the J end by 6 bases, with 17 bases between. The CDR3 spells CASSPEQLGRNIQYF. In DNA, the CDR3 is TGTGCCAGCAGTCCTGAACAGCTTGGTAGAAACATTCAGTACTTC.

The chain couples TRBV5-6 to TRBJ1-5; D is unresolved. V was trimmed by 0 bases and J by 4 bases, leaving 14 bases between them. The CDR3 runs to 16 residues. In germline, CDR1 is SGHDT, CDR2 YYEEEE. DNA of the CDR3: TGTGCCAGCAGCTTGGGAGTAACGGTGGGGAATCAGCCCCAGCATTTT. It is translated as CASSLGVTVGNQPQHF.